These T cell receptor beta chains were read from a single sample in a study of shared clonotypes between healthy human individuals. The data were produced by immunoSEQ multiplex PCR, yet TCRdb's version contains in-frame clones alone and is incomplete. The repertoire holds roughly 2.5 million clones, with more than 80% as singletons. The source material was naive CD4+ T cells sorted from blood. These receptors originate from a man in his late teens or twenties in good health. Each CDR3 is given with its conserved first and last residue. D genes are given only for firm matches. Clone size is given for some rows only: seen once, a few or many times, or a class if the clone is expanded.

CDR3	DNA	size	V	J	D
CASSQSDYEQYF	TGCGCCAGCAGTCAGAGCGATTACGAGCAGTACTTC	few	TRBV23-1	TRBJ2-7	NA
CASSRQGSKNYGYTF	TGTGCCAGTAGTAGACAGGGGAGCAAGAACTATGGCTACACCTTC	once	TRBV19	TRBJ1-2	TRBD1
CASSQDSETQYF	TGTGCCAGCAGCCAAGATTCGGAGACCCAGTACTTC	NA	TRBV5-4	TRBJ2-5	NA
CAWSTGDRGVDEQYF	TGTGCCTGGAGTACCGGGGACAGGGGCGTTGACGAGCAGTACTTC	NA	TRBV30	TRBJ2-7	TRBD1
CASSEAQLALDEQFF	TGTGCCAGCAGTGAAGCGCAACTAGCATTAGATGAGCAGTTCTTC	NA	TRBV2	TRBJ2-1	NA
CASSVGRGSFKDTQYF	TGTGCCAGCAGCGTTGGGCGGGGGTCGTTTAAGGATACGCAGTATTTT	NA	TRBV9	TRBJ2-3	TRBD2
CASSLGQGEYEQYF	TGTGCCAGCAGCTTAGGACAGGGAGAATACGAGCAGTACTTC	NA	TRBV7-6	TRBJ2-7	TRBD1
CAWSVFGGNEQFF	TGTGCCTGGAGTGTATTTGGGGGTAATGAGCAGTTCTTC	NA	TRBV30	TRBJ2-1	NA
CAWSLSWYEQYF	TGTGCCTGGAGCCTCTCATGGTACGAGCAGTACTTC	NA	TRBV30	TRBJ2-7	NA
CASSLERKGHEQFF	TGTGCCAGCAGCTTGGAACGGAAGGGACATGAGCAGTTCTTC	NA	TRBV5-5	TRBJ2-1	NA
CASSDSYNEQFF	TGTGCCAGCAGTGACAGCTACAATGAGCAGTTCTTC	few	TRBV2	TRBJ2-1	NA
CASSEAEGGGLGWNQPQHF	TGTGCCAGCAGTGAAGCGGAGGGGGGCGGGCTTGGGTGGAATCAGCCCCAGCATTTT	NA	TRBV6-1	TRBJ1-5	NA
CASSLPARGSPLHF	TGTGCCAGCAGTTTACCGGCACGGGGGTCACCCCTCCACTTT	few	TRBV28	TRBJ1-6	NA
CASSLVGQGKPFF	TGTGCCAGCAGCTTAGTGGGACAGGGGAAGCCTTTCTTT	NA	TRBV7-3	TRBJ1-1	TRBD1
CASSADRGNYGYTF	TGTGCCAGCAGTGCTGACAGGGGAAACTATGGCTACACCTTC	NA	TRBV6-5	TRBJ1-2	TRBD1
CASSIDRSTEAFF	TGTGCCAGTAGTATCGACAGGAGTACTGAAGCTTTCTTT	once	TRBV19	TRBJ1-1	NA
CASSHEGLAGGPETQYF	TGCGCCAGCAGCCACGAGGGACTAGCGGGAGGGCCGGAGACCCAGTACTTC	NA	TRBV4-3	TRBJ2-5	TRBD2
CASSLGQAGTDTQYF	TGTGCCAGCAGCTTAGGACAGGCAGGCACAGATACGCAGTATTTT	once	TRBV7-9	TRBJ2-3	NA
CASSYTRQGVEKLFF	TGTGCCAGCAGTTACACAAGACAGGGGGTTGAAAAACTGTTTTTT	NA	TRBV6-5	TRBJ1-4	TRBD1
CASSLLPGQGEEQYF	TGTGCCAGCAGTTTGCTCCCAGGACAGGGTGAAGAGCAGTACTTC	once	TRBV28	TRBJ2-7	TRBD1
CASSPIGEMNTEAFF	TGTGCCAGCTCACCAATAGGGGAAATGAACACTGAAGCTTTCTTT	NA	TRBV18	TRBJ1-1	NA
CAIRHEDTGELFF	TGTGCCATCAGGCATGAGGATACCGGGGAGCTGTTTTTT	NA	TRBV10-3	TRBJ2-2	NA
CASSLEAGPPNEQFF	TGTGCCAGCAGCTTAGAAGCGGGTCCTCCCAATGAGCAGTTCTTC	NA	TRBV7-3	TRBJ2-1	NA
CASSLESGMSTEAFF	TGTGCCAGCAGCTTAGAATCAGGGATGAGCACTGAAGCTTTCTTT	NA	TRBV7-9	TRBJ1-1	NA
CASSSGIDSRSYNEQFF	TGTGCCAGCAGCTCTGGAATTGACTCCCGCTCCTACAATGAGCAGTTCTTC	NA	TRBV7-8	TRBJ2-1	NA
CASSEAGNTIYF	TGTGCCAGCAGTGAAGCGGGTAACACCATATATTTT	NA	TRBV2	TRBJ1-3	NA
CASSRGPAETQYF	TGTGCCAGCAGTCGGGGACCCGCCGAGACCCAGTACTTC	NA	TRBV6-4	TRBJ2-5	NA
CSVVGADRGEKLFF	TGCAGCGTTGTCGGGGCGGACAGGGGGGAAAAACTGTTTTTT	NA	TRBV29-1	TRBJ1-4	TRBD1
CASSPESLANYGYTF	TGTGCCAGCAGCCCTGAATCGCTAGCTAACTATGGCTACACCTTC	NA	TRBV7-9	TRBJ1-2	NA
CASSLTSGQDSGELFF	TGCGCCAGCAGCTTGACTTCCGGACAGGACTCCGGGGAGCTGTTTTTT	NA	TRBV5-1	TRBJ2-2	TRBD1
CASSVGSRGEGNSPLHF	TGTGCCAGCAGCGTAGGGTCTAGGGGAGAGGGGAATTCACCCCTCCACTTT	NA	TRBV9	TRBJ1-6	NA
CASTSEDYEQYF	TGTGCCAGCACTTCAGAAGATTACGAGCAGTACTTC	NA	TRBV2	TRBJ2-7	NA
CAISGTASTDTQYF	TGTGCCATCAGTGGGACAGCCAGCACAGATACGCAGTATTTT	NA	TRBV10-3	TRBJ2-3	NA
CAWSGAAGVRDTQYF	TGTGCCTGGAGTGGTGCGGCAGGGGTGAGAGATACGCAGTATTTT	NA	TRBV30	TRBJ2-3	NA
CASSLSGDLGNEQYF	TGTGCCAGCAGCTTATCGGGGGACTTAGGGAACGAGCAGTACTTC	NA	TRBV7-9	TRBJ2-7	NA
CASSFRQNTEAFF	TGTGCCAGCAGTTTCAGACAGAACACTGAAGCTTTCTTT	NA	TRBV7-6	TRBJ1-1	NA
CASSVSWGELYTQYF	TGCGCCAGCAGTGTCTCATGGGGGGAACTTTATACGCAGTATTTT	NA	TRBV10-2	TRBJ2-3	NA
CASSQVGGARFYEQYF	TGCGCCAGCAGCCAAGTAGGGGGGGCGAGATTCTACGAGCAGTACTTC	NA	TRBV4-1	TRBJ2-7	NA
CASSTVGGNTEAFF	TGTGCCAGCAGTACAGTAGGCGGGAACACTGAAGCTTTCTTT	NA	TRBV2	TRBJ1-1	NA
CASSPQLAGASYEQYF	TGTGCCAGCTCACCACAACTAGCGGGGGCCTCCTACGAGCAGTACTTC	NA	TRBV18	TRBJ2-7	TRBD2